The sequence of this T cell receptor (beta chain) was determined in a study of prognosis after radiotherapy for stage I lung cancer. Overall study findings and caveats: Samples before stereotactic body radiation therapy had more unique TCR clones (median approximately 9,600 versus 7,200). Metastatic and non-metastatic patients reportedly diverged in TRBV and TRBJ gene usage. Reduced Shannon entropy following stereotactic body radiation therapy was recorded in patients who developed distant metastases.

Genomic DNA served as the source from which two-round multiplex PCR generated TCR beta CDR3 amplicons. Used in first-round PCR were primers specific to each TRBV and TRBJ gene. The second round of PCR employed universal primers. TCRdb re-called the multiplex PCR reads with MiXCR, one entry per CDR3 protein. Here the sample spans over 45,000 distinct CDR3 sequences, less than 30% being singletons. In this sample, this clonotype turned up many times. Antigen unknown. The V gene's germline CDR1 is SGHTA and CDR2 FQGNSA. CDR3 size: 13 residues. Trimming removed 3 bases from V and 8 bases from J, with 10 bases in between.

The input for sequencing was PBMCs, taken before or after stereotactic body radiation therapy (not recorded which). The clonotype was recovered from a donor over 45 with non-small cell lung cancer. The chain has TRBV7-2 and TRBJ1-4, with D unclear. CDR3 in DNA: TGTGCCAGCAGCTTCGGACCCGGGGAAAAACTGTTTTTT. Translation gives CASSFGPGEKLFF.